This is a list of T cell receptor beta chains from one sample in a study of cytomegalovirus exposure and HLA in healthy donors. The protocol was immunoSEQ multiplex PCR, while the TCRdb copy is restricted to in-frame clones and leaves out a portion. Altogether 150,000 to 200,000 clones are present, approximately 86% being singletons, with the ten largest covering approximately 2%. The sequenced sample consisted of PBMCs. These receptors were taken from a young woman in good health and CMV-seronegative. Both conserved end residues are part of each CDR3. Fields, in order: CDR3 length, J gene, clone size, D gene, V gene, CDR3 DNA, CDR3 protein. D genes are given only for firm matches. The listing skips clone size in some rows; elsewhere it reads once, few, many or a size class.

14 | TRBJ2-7 | few | - | TRBV4-3 | TGCGCCAGCAGCCAAATCAGCGGATCCTACGAGCAGTACTTC | CASSQISGSYEQYF
14 | TRBJ2-7 | - | TRBD1 | TRBV6-5 | TGTGCCAGCAGGCGTCGACAGGGGGCGAATGAGCAGTACTTC | CASRRRQGANEQYF
14 | TRBJ2-7 | once | - | TRBV27 | TGTGCCAGCAGTTTATCAGGGGGACCCTACGAGCAGTACTTC | CASSLSGGPYEQYF
17 | TRBJ2-1 | - | TRBD2 | TRBV9 | TGTGCCAGCAGCGTAGCTTGGGCGGGAGATTCCTACAATGAGCAGTTCTTC | CASSVAWAGDSYNEQFF
16 | TRBJ2-1 | - | - | TRBV10-3 | TGTGCCATCAGTGAGTCGAAAGCGGGTCCCTACAATGAGCAGTTCTTC | CAISESKAGPYNEQFF
13 | TRBJ2-7 | once | - | TRBV4-1 | TGCGCCAGCAGCCACCAGGTCCTCTACGAGCAGTACTTC | CASSHQVLYEQYF
14 | TRBJ1-5 | - | - | TRBV10-2 | TGCGCCAGCAGTGACCCAGGGTTGAATCAGCCCCAGCATTTT | CASSDPGLNQPQHF
15 | TRBJ2-3 | - | - | TRBV29-1 | TGCAGCGTTGAAATGGGTAGCGGTAGCACAGATACGCAGTATTTT | CSVEMGSGSTDTQYF
14 | TRBJ2-1 | - | TRBD2 | TRBV5-4 | TGTGCCAGCAGCTATAGCGGGGGGTTTTTTGAGCAGTTCTTC | CASSYSGGFFEQFF
13 | TRBJ2-1 | - | - | TRBV4-1 | TGCGCCAGCAGCCAACGATCGGGGGATGAGCAGTTCTTC | CASSQRSGDEQFF
15 | TRBJ2-5 | - | TRBD1 | TRBV9 | TGTGCCAGCAGCGTAGGACAGGGGGGGATTGGGACCCAGTACTTC | CASSVGQGGIGTQYF
13 | TRBJ2-7 | - | - | TRBV27 | TGTGCCAGCAGTCTATCCCACTTATACGAGCAGTACTTC | CASSLSHLYEQYF
12 | TRBJ2-1 | - | - | TRBV9 | TGTGCCAGCAGCGAGGGAGGAAATGAGCAGTTCTTC | CASSEGGNEQFF
12 | TRBJ2-7 | few | TRBD1 | TRBV4-1 | TGCGCCAGCAGCCTTACAGGGGGCGAGCAGTACTTC | CASSLTGGEQYF
15 | TRBJ1-1 | - | - | TRBV19 | TGTGCCAGTAGTAGAATCGGGGACAAGGGGCCGGAAGCTTTCTTT | CASSRIGDKGPEAFF
16 | TRBJ2-2 | few | TRBD2 | TRBV19 | TGTGCCAGTAGTAGGGAGGGACTAGTAGTCCCCGGGGAGCTGTTTTTT | CASSREGLVVPGELFF
14 | TRBJ2-7 | - | - | TRBV5-8 | TGTGCCAGCAGCACTTACGATCAGGGCCCCGAGCAGTACTTC | CASSTYDQGPEQYF
11 | TRBJ2-7 | - | TRBD1 | TRBV2 | TGTGCCAGCCGACAGGGTTACGAGCAGTACTTC | CASRQGYEQYF
16 | TRBJ1-3 | - | - | TRBV28 | TGTGCCAGCAGTCCCTCGACAAGTCTCATTGGAAACACCATATATTTT | CASSPSTSLIGNTIYF
14 | TRBJ2-7 | - | - | TRBV6-5 | TGTGCCAGCAGTTACTCGATTGGCCGAGGCGAGCAGTACTTC | CASSYSIGRGEQYF
11 | TRBJ1-1 | few | - | TRBV2 | TGTGCCAGCGGAGCGACTGGCGAGGCTTTCTTT | CASGATGEAFF
15 | TRBJ2-2 | - | TRBD1 | TRBV6-1 | TGTGCCAGCAGTGAGGGACAGGGGGCGCCCGGGGAGCTGTTTTTT | CASSEGQGAPGELFF
19 | TRBJ2-3 | - | TRBD1 | TRBV7-2 | TGTGCCAGCAGCTCCGGTATGGGACAGGGCCTAGCGGTCACAGATACGCAGTATTTT | CASSSGMGQGLAVTDTQYF
15 | TRBJ2-2 | - | - | TRBV4-3 | TGCGCCAGCAGCCAAGATTCCCTGAACACCGGGGAGCTGTTTTTT | CASSQDSLNTGELFF
10 | TRBJ2-3 | - | - | TRBV29-1 | TGCAGCGTCGGAGAGGATACGCAGTATTTT | CSVGEDTQYF
16 | TRBJ2-4 | - | - | TRBV7-3 | TGTGCCAGCAGCTTAAATGCAGGGGTCGGCAAAAACATTCAGTACTTC | CASSLNAGVGKNIQYF
14 | TRBJ1-2 | - | - | TRBV2 | TGTGCCAGCATTGGATATGGGGCAGGGCATGGCTACACCTTC | CASIGYGAGHGYTF
15 | TRBJ2-1 | - | - | TRBV27 | TGTGCCAGCAATTTCCAGGGGGGATCCTACAATGAGCAGTTCTTC | CASNFQGGSYNEQFF
13 | TRBJ2-5 | - | - | TRBV7-9 | TGTGCCAGCAGCCCCAGGGGCCCGGAGACCCAGTACTTC | CASSPRGPETQYF
15 | TRBJ1-6 | - | - | TRBV6-1 | TGTGCCAGCAGTGACGGGGGCGGGGGTAATTCACCCCTCCACTTT | CASSDGGGGNSPLHF
14 | TRBJ1-1 | once | - | TRBV30 | TGTGCCTGGAGTAAGGACAGCCTGAACACTGAAGCTTTCTTT | CAWSKDSLNTEAFF
19 | TRBJ2-3 | - | - | TRBV4-1 | TGCGCCAGCAGCCAAGATCAAGGGCCAGCGGTGGGAGATGAAGATACGCAGTATTTT | CASSQDQGPAVGDEDTQYF
16 | TRBJ2-1 | - | - | TRBV29-1 | TGCAGCGTTGTACCGGTCAGCGGGCTACACCACAATGAGCAGTTCTTC | CSVVPVSGLHHNEQFF
14 | TRBJ1-6 | - | TRBD1 | TRBV10-3 | TGTGCCATCAGTGAGTCGAGACAGGGCTCACCCCTCCACTTT | CAISESRQGSPLHF
17 | TRBJ2-5 | - | TRBD2 | TRBV9 | TGTGCCAGCAGCACGGGGACTAGCGGGGGGGACGAAGAGACCCAGTACTTC | CASSTGTSGGDEETQYF
13 | TRBJ1-6 | - | - | TRBV6-1 | TGTGCCAGCAGTGAAGACAGGGACTCACCCCTCCACTTT | CASSEDRDSPLHF
19 | TRBJ2-3 | - | TRBD2 | TRBV7-3 | TGTGCCAGCAGCCCGTTCCCGAGAGCGGGGGGGCCTGGCACAGATACGCAGTATTTT | CASSPFPRAGGPGTDTQYF
15 | TRBJ2-3 | once | TRBD2 | TRBV6-6 | TGTGCCAGCAGTTACGGCGGGGGGCGGGGAGATACGCAGTATTTT | CASSYGGGRGDTQYF
17 | TRBJ2-1 | - | TRBD2 | TRBV7-2 | TGTGCCAGCAGCTTGTACGGACTAGCGGGAACCTACAATGAGCAGTTCTTC | CASSLYGLAGTYNEQFF
18 | TRBJ1-2 | - | - | TRBV4-3 | TGCGCCAGCAGCCAAGATTGGATGGGGCAGGCAGCTAACTATGGCTACACCTTC | CASSQDWMGQAANYGYTF
15 | TRBJ1-2 | - | - | TRBV5-6 | TGTGCCAGCAGCCCGAGAGTCAGCGTCGAGAATGGCTACACCTTC | CASSPRVSVENGYTF
17 | TRBJ2-1 | - | TRBD2 | TRBV5-4 | TGTGCCAGCAGCCCGGTGTTGGGCGGGGGGATCGACAATGAGCAGTTCTTC | CASSPVLGGGIDNEQFF
16 | TRBJ2-3 | - | TRBD2 | TRBV4-3 | TGCGCCAGCAGCCAGCTAGCGGGAGGGCCTGCGGATACGCAGTATTTT | CASSQLAGGPADTQYF
13 | TRBJ1-2 | - | - | TRBV6-1 | TGTGCCAGCACCACTACCCTCCCGTATGGCTACACCTTC | CASTTTLPYGYTF